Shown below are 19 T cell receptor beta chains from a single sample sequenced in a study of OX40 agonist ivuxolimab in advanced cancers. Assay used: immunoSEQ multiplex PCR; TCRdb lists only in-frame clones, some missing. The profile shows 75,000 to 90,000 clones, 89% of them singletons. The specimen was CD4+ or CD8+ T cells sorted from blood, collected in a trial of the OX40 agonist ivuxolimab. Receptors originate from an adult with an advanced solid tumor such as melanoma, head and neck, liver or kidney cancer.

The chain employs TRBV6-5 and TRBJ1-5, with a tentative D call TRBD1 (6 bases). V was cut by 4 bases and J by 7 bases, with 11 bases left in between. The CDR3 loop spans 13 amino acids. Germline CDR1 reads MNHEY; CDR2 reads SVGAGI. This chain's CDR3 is CASSLTGRQPQHF. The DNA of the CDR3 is TGTGCCAGCAGTTTAACAGGGCGACAGCCCCAGCATTTT.

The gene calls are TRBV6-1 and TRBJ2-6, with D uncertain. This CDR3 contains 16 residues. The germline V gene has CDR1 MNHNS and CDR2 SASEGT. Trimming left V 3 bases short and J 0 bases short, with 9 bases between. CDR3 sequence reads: CASSEVVSSGANVLTF. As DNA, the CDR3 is TGTGCCAGCAGTGAGGTTGTGAGCTCTGGGGCCAACGTCCTGACTTTC.

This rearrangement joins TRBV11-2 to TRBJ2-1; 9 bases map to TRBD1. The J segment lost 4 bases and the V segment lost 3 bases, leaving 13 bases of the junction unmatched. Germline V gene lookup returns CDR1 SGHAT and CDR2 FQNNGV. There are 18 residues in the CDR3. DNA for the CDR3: TGTGCCAGCAGCTTTAGATACGTAAGACAGGGGGAGTACAATGAGCAGTTCTTC. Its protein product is CASSFRYVRQGEYNEQFF.

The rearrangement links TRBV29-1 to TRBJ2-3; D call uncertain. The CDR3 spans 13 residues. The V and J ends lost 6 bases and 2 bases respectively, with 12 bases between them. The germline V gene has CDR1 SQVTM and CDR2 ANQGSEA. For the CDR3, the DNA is TGCAGCGTGTACGACTTCGACACAGATACGCAGTATTTT. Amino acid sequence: CSVYDFDTDTQYF.

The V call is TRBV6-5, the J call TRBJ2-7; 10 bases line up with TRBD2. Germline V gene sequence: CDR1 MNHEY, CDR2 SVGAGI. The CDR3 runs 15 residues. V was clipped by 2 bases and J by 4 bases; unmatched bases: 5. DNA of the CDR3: TGTGCCAGCAGTTACAAAGCGGGGGGGCTATACGAGCAGTACTTC. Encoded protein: CASSYKAGGLYEQYF.

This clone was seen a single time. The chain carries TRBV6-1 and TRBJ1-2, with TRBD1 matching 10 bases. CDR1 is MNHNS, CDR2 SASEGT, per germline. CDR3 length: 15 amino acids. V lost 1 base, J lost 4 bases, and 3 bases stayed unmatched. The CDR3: CASSEGTGGTYGYTF. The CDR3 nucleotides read TGTGCCAGCAGTGAAGGGACAGGGGGTACCTATGGCTACACCTTC.

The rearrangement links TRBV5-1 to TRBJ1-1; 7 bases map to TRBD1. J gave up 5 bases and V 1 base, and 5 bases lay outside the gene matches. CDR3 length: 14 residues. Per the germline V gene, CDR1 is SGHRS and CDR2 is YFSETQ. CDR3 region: CASSLRGLGTEAFF. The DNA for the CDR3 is TGCGCCAGCAGCTTGAGGGGGCTAGGTACTGAAGCTTTCTTT.

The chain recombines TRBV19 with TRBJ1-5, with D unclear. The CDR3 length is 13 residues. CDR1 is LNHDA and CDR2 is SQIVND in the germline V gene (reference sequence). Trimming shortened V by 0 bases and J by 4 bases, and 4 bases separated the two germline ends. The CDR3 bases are TGTGCCAGTAGTATAGAGGGTAATCAGCCCCAGCATTTT. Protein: CASSIEGNQPQHF.

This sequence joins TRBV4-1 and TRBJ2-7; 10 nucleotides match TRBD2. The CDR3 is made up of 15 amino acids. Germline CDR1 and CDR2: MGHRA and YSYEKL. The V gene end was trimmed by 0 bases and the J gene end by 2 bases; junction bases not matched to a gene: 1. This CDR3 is CASSQDSGGTYEQYF. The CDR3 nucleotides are TGCGCCAGCAGCCAAGATAGCGGGGGGACCTACGAGCAGTACTTC.

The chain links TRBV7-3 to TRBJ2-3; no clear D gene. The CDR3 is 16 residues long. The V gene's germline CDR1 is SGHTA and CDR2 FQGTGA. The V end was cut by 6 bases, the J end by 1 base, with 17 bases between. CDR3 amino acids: CASSTTSGSRTDTQYF. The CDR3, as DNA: TGTGCCAGCAGTACTACCTCCGGGTCCCGCACAGATACGCAGTATTTT.

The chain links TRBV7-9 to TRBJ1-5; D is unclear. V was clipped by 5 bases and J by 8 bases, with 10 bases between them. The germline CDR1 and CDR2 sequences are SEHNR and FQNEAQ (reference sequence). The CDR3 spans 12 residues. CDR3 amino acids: CASSRGKEPQHF. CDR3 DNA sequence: TGTGCCAGCAGCAGAGGGAAGGAGCCCCAGCATTTT.

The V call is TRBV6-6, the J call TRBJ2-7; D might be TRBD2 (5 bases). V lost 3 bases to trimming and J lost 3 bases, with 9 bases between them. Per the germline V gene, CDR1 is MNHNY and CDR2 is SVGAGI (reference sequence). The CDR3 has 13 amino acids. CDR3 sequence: CASSYQLGYEQYF. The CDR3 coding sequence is TGTGCCAGCAGTTATCAACTAGGCTACGAGCAGTACTTC.

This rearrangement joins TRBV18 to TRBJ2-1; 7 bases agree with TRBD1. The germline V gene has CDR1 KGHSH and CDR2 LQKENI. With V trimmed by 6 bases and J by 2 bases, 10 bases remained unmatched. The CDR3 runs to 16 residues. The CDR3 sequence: CASSPTTGNPYNEQFF. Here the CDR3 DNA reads TGTGCCAGCTCCCCCACGACAGGGAACCCCTACAATGAGCAGTTCTTC.

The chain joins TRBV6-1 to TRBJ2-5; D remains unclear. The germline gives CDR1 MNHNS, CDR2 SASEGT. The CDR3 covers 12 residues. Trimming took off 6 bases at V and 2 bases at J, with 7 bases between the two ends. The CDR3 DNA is TGTGCCAGCAGCAGAATACAAGAGACCCAGTACTTC. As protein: CASSRIQETQYF.

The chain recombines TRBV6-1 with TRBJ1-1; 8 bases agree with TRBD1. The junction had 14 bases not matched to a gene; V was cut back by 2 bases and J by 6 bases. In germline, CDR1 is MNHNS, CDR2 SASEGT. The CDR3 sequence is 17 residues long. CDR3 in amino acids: CASSEPPRTGSFAEAFF. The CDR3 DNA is TGTGCCAGCAGTGAACCTCCCCGGACAGGGAGCTTTGCTGAAGCTTTCTTT.

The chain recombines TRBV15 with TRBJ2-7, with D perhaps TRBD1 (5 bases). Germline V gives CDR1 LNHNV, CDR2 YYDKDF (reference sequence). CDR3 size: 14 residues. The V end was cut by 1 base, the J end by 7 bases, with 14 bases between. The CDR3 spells CATSRGSRAQEQYF. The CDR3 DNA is TGTGCCACCAGCAGAGGTAGCAGGGCACAAGAGCAGTACTTC.

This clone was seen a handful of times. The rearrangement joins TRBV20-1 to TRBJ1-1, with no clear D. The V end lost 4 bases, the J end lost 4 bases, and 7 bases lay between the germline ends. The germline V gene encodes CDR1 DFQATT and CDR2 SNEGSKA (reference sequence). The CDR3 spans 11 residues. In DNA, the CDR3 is TGCAGTGCTACCTGGGGCACTGAAGCTTTCTTT. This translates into CSATWGTEAFF.

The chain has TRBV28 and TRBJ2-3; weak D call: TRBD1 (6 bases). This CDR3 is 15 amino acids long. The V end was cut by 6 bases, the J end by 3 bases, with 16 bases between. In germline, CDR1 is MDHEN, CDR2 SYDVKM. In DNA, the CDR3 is TGTGCCAGCAGCTCCTTGGGGGCGATGACAGATACGCAGTATTTT. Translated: CASSSLGAMTDTQYF.

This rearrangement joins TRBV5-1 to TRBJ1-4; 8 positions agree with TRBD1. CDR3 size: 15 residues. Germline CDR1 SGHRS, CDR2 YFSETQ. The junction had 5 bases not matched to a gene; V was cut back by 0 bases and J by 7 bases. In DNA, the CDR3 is TGCGCCAGCAGCTTGGGGGTGGACAGGGTTGAAAAACTGTTTTTT. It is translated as CASSLGVDRVEKLFF.